Below, 30 T cell receptor beta chains from the same sample are listed, as sequenced in a study of blood T cell repertoires in COVID-19. This table comes from immunoSEQ multiplex PCR, and its TCRdb copy is limited to in-frame clones, with some not included. The repertoire includes about 180,000 clones, 82% of them detected once, and over 7.5% sits in the top ten. Material: peripheral blood. All receptors come from a woman in her sixties or seventies with acute or convalescent COVID-19.

This rearrangement joins TRBV3-1 (or the pseudogene TRBV3-2) to TRBJ1-6; 8 positions agree with TRBD1. Germline V gene lookup returns CDR1 LGHDT and CDR2 YNNKEL (reference sequence). J gave up 4 bases and V 6 bases, and 5 bases lay outside the gene matches. The CDR3 length is 15 residues. The CDR3 DNA is TGTGCCAGCAGTGTCGGACAGGGATATAATTCACCCCTCCACTTT. It is translated as CASSVGQGYNSPLHF.

The CDR3 DNA is TGTGCCAGCAGTGGGCGCGCTAGCGGGAGTGGGGAGACCCAGTACTTC. Encoded protein: CASSGRASGSGETQYF. The chain employs TRBV2 and TRBJ2-5; 10 bases are shared with TRBD2. The V gene end was trimmed by 4 bases and the J gene end by 5 bases; junction bases not matched to a gene: 10. This CDR3 comprises 16 residues. Germline CDR1 and CDR2: SNHLY and FYNNEI.

The chain joins TRBV7-9 to TRBJ2-5; 11 bases map to TRBD1. The CDR3 consists of 16 residues. J was trimmed by 4 bases and V by 3 bases; bases with no gene match: 7. Looked up from germline, CDR1 is SEHNR and CDR2 is FQNEAQ (reference sequence). The CDR3 DNA sequence: TGTGCCAGCAGCTTGAGGACAGGGGGCTTGGGAGAGACCCAGTACTTC. It codes for CASSLRTGGLGETQYF.

The chain combines TRBV3-1 (or the pseudogene TRBV3-2) with TRBJ2-5; a possible D gene is TRBD2 (5 bases). The germline CDR1 and CDR2 sequences are LGHDT and YNNKEL (reference sequence). The CDR3 covers 17 residues. V lost 4 bases to trimming and J lost 8 bases, with 26 bases between them. CDR3 DNA: TGTGCCAGCAGCCCCCTAGCAGGCCTTCCGTCAAGACAAACCCAGTACTTC. This codes for CASSPLAGLPSRQTQYF.

The sample holds one count of this clone. The CDR3 nucleotides are TGTGCCAGCAGCTTAAGACTAGCGGGGCCCGGGGAGCTGTTTTTT. Translated: CASSLRLAGPGELFF. The rearrangement uses TRBV5-6 and TRBJ2-2, with 11 bases identical to TRBD2. Germline V gene sequence: CDR1 SGHDT, CDR2 YYEEEE. CDR3 length: 15 residues. V gave up 2 bases and J gave up 6 bases; unmatched junction bases: 3.

The chain employs TRBV6-5 and TRBJ2-5, with 9 bases matching TRBD1. CDR3 size: 15 residues. V gave up 1 base and J gave up 2 bases; unmatched junction bases: 2. Per the germline V gene, CDR1 is MNHEY and CDR2 is SVGAGI. The CDR3 spells CASSYFGTGQETQYF. The DNA of the CDR3 is TGTGCCAGCAGTTACTTTGGGACAGGGCAAGAGACCCAGTACTTC.

The rearrangement joins TRBV5-4 to TRBJ1-2; no clear D gene. The CDR3 totals 15 residues. V gave up 0 bases and J gave up 4 bases, with 13 bases separating them. Looked up from germline, CDR1 is SGHNT and CDR2 is YYREEE (reference sequence). The CDR3, as DNA: TGTGCCAGCAGCTTGGACGGCCAGGCTGTCTATGGCTACACCTTC. Its protein is CASSLDGQAVYGYTF.

This clone appeared a few times. The chain couples TRBV18 to TRBJ2-4; possible D gene TRBD1, 5 bases. Germline CDR1 is KGHSH and CDR2 is LQKENI. The CDR3 loop spans 17 amino acids. V was pared by 4 bases and J by 0 bases, with 16 bases between. The CDR3 region has the DNA TGTGCCAGCTCACTGCAGGGTCTAATGTTAGCCAAAAACATTCAGTACTTC. The encoded protein is CASSLQGLMLAKNIQYF. Filled out from reference TRBV18 and TRBJ2-4, the complete variable domain reads NAGVMQNPRHLVRRRGQEARLRCSPMKGHSHVYWYRQLPEEGLKFMVYLQKENIIDESGMPKERFSAEFPKEGPSILRIQQVVRGDSAAYFCASSLQGLMLAKNIQYFGAGTRLSVL.

This chain joins TRBV24-1 and TRBJ2-3; 8 nucleotides line up with TRBD2. The CDR3 runs 16 residues. The germline V gene has CDR1 KGHDR and CDR2 SFDVKD. The V segment lost 3 bases and the J segment 2 bases; nucleotides outside the gene matches: 6. This CDR3 is CATSDKRGTFTDTQYF. Here the CDR3 DNA reads TGTGCCACCAGTGATAAGCGGGGGACTTTCACAGATACGCAGTATTTT.

The chain links TRBV10-3 to TRBJ2-3; TRBD2 matches 12 bases. The CDR3 has 16 residues. V shed 6 bases, J shed 1 base, and the junction held 5 bases outside the gene matches. Germline CDR1 is ENHRY and CDR2 is SYGVKD. The CDR3, as DNA: TGTGCCATCAGCAGAACTAGCGGGGGGCGCACAGATACGCAGTATTTT. Translated: CAISRTSGGRTDTQYF.

The chain combines TRBV15 with TRBJ2-3; D possibly corresponds to TRBD2 (5 bases). This CDR3 has 16 amino acids. The V and J ends lost 3 bases and 2 bases respectively, with 15 bases between them. Germline CDR1 LNHNV, CDR2 YYDKDF (reference sequence). For the CDR3, the DNA is TGTGCCACCAGCAGGGACCGGGAACCCATCACAGATACGCAGTATTTT. It is translated as CATSRDREPITDTQYF.

This clone occurred once. The rearrangement joins TRBV11-2 to TRBJ1-1, with a possible D match to TRBD1 (5 bases). The CDR3 covers 17 residues. V was cut by 0 bases and J by 4 bases, with 18 bases left in between. Germline-derived CDR1 and CDR2 are SGHAT and FQNNGV. The CDR3 bases are TGTGCCAGCAGCTTAGATTGGGGCGGGGGAGGCGGCACTGAAGCTTTCTTT. The encoded protein is CASSLDWGGGGGTEAFF.

This rearrangement joins TRBV27 to TRBJ2-2; 7 nucleotides align to TRBD2. The V gene's germline CDR1 is MNHEY and CDR2 SMNVEV (reference sequence). V shed 5 bases, J shed 4 bases, and the junction held 7 bases outside the gene matches. CDR3 length equals 15 residues. CDR3 residues: CASSASSGGTGELFF. The CDR3 coding sequence is TGTGCCAGCAGTGCCTCCTCGGGGGGCACCGGGGAGCTGTTTTTT.

The V call is TRBV15, the J call TRBJ2-5; 10 bases are a match to TRBD2. The CDR3 sequence is 16 residues long. With V trimmed by 2 bases and J by 7 bases, 10 bases remained unmatched. Germline CDR1 and CDR2: LNHNV and YYDKDF (reference sequence). CDR3 loop: CATSRKGLAGVWTQYF. The CDR3 DNA follows: TGTGCCACCAGCAGAAAAGGGCTAGCGGGAGTATGGACCCAGTACTTC. The full variable domain, its missing parts supplied by reference TRBV15 and TRBJ2-5, is DAMVIQNPRYQVTQFGKPVTLSCSQTLNHNVMYWYQQKSSQAPKLLFHYYDKDFNNEADTPDNFQSRRPNTSFCFLDIRSPGLGDTAMYLCATSRKGLAGVWTQYFGPGTRLLVL.

The gene calls are TRBV6-4 and TRBJ2-2, with 7 bases aligning to TRBD1. Germline lookup yields CDR1 MRHNA and CDR2 SNTAGT. With V trimmed by 7 bases and J by 3 bases, 17 bases remained unmatched. There are 18 residues in the CDR3. The DNA for the CDR3 is TGTGCCAGCAACCCGGACAGGCCTTATACCTCCTACACCGGGGAGCTGTTTTTT. Protein: CASNPDRPYTSYTGELFF.

This rearrangement joins TRBV4-3 to TRBJ1-2; weak D call: TRBD1 (6 bases). The CDR3 contains 14 residues. Germline CDR1 LGHNA, CDR2 YSLEER. The V gene lost 5 bases and the J gene lost 8 bases, with 18 bases spanning the gap. CDR3 amino acids: CASSVGGAVGGYTF. DNA for the CDR3: TGCGCCAGCAGCGTAGGGGGGGCGGTCGGAGGCTACACCTTC.

V and J are TRBV6-6 and TRBJ1-3; 7 nucleotides align to TRBD1. The CDR3 is 17 amino acids. The germline V gene encodes CDR1 MNHNY and CDR2 SVGAGI (reference sequence). The V gene end was trimmed by 5 bases and the J gene end by 0 bases; junction bases not matched to a gene: 10. The CDR3 nucleotides are TGTGCCAGCAGTCCTACAGGGGTACAGAGCTCTGGAAACACCATATATTTT. It yields the protein CASSPTGVQSSGNTIYF.

The gene calls are TRBV3-1 (or the pseudogene TRBV3-2) and TRBJ1-1, with D perhaps matching TRBD1 (5 bases). Trimming pared 2 bases from V and 5 bases from J, leaving 12 bases between. Per germline, CDR1 LGHDT and CDR2 YNNKEL (reference sequence). The CDR3 runs 14 residues. Written as DNA, the CDR3 is TGTGCCAGCAGCCAAAGGGGTGTAAGGACTGAAGCTTTCTTT. Its protein is CASSQRGVRTEAFF.

V is TRBV23-1 and J is TRBJ2-3; no clear D. TRBV23-1 is an ORF, and what it does is uncertain. The CDR3 extends over 11 amino acids. V lost 7 bases and J 2 bases, leaving 4 bases between the germline ends. The CDR3 DNA follows: TGCGCCAGCACCTACACAGATACGCAGTATTTT. Its translation is CASTYTDTQYF.

This rearrangement joins TRBV28 to TRBJ1-6; TRBD1 aligns across 8 bases. CDR1 MDHEN and CDR2 SYDVKM come from the germline V gene. V shed 6 bases, J shed 10 bases, and the junction held 2 bases outside the gene matches. The CDR3 spans 12 residues. The CDR3 DNA follows: TGTGCCAGCAGCAGGGGGCGATCACCCCTCCACTTT. The encoded protein is CASSRGRSPLHF.

The CDR3 DNA is TGTGCCAGCAGTTACTCAAGTCAGGGGGCGAACACTGAAGCTTTCTTT. Translating gives CASSYSSQGANTEAFF. The chain couples TRBV6-2 or TRBV6-3 to TRBJ1-1; 8 bases line up with TRBD1. The CDR3 is 16 amino acids. Germline trimming cut 0 bases from V and 1 base from J; bases unmatched to any gene: 4. Germline V gene lookup returns CDR1 MNHEY and CDR2 SVGEGT.

The V and J genes are TRBV9 and TRBJ2-4, with TRBD1 matching 9 bases. Germline CDR1 is SGDLS and CDR2 is YYNGEE. The CDR3 extends over 19 amino acids. V gave up 4 bases and J gave up 2 bases; unmatched junction bases: 16. The CDR3 nucleotides read TGTGCCAGCAGCTCGGGGACAGGGTTGGAGGAGGGCTCCAAAAACATTCAGTACTTC. This codes for CASSSGTGLEEGSKNIQYF.

The V call is TRBV6-5, the J call TRBJ2-3; perhaps TRBD2 as D (6 bases). V lost 7 bases and J lost 2, with 13 bases in between. Germline values: CDR1 MNHEY, CDR2 SVGAGI. The CDR3 consists of 14 residues. CDR3: CASKASATTDTQYF. The DNA for the CDR3 is TGTGCCAGCAAGGCTAGCGCAACCACAGATACGCAGTATTTT.

This clone came up once. J is TRBJ2-7 and V is TRBV28; D not resolved. Germline V gene data show CDR1 as MDHEN and CDR2 as SYDVKM. The ends were cut back, 4 bases at V and 3 bases at J, with 10 bases in the middle. There are 13 residues in the CDR3. The CDR3 region is CASSSGGFYEQYF. The CDR3, as DNA: TGTGCCAGCAGTTCCGGCGGTTTCTACGAGCAGTACTTC.

V and J are TRBV4-1 and TRBJ2-3; 15 nucleotides agree with TRBD2. J was trimmed by 3 bases and V by 1 base; bases with no gene match: 8. The CDR3 is made up of 19 amino acids. CDR1 and CDR2 from the germline V gene are MGHRA and YSYEKL. The CDR3 loop is CASSQAPGGTSGRTDTQYF. CDR3 coding DNA: TGCGCCAGCAGCCAAGCTCCAGGAGGGACTAGCGGGAGGACAGATACGCAGTATTTT.

The chain recombines TRBV2 with TRBJ2-1, with TRBD1 matching 8 bases. V gave up 6 bases and J gave up 6 bases; unmatched junction bases: 4. The CDR3 runs to 13 residues. The germline gives CDR1 SNHLY, CDR2 FYNNEI. CDR3: CASRVDRGNEQFF. Written as DNA, the CDR3 is TGTGCCAGCAGAGTAGACAGGGGCAATGAGCAGTTCTTC. Complete variable domain (other parts from reference TRBV2 and TRBJ2-1): EPEVTQTPSHQVTQMGQEVILRCVPISNHLYFYWYRQILGQKVEFLVSFYNNEISEKSEIFDDQFSVERPDGSNFTLKIRSTKLEDSAMYFCASRVDRGNEQFFGPGTRLTVL.

The chain uses TRBV4-1 and TRBJ2-3; D not certain. V gave up 4 bases and J gave up 1 base, with 15 bases separating them. CDR1 is MGHRA and CDR2 is YSYEKL in the germline V gene. The length of the CDR3 is 16 residues. The CDR3 coding sequence is TGCGCCAGCAGCCTCGACGGGTTAACCCGCACAGATACGCAGTATTTT. This gives the protein CASSLDGLTRTDTQYF.

This clone came up once. V usage is TRBV5-1 and J usage is TRBJ2-5; no clear D gene. Germline assignment: CDR1 SGHRS and CDR2 YFSETQ. The length of the CDR3 is 14 residues. V lost 2 bases, J lost 2 bases, and 10 bases lay in between. The CDR3 DNA follows: TGCGCCAGCAGCTTCTCGGTCTCACAAGAGACCCAGTACTTC. Amino acid sequence: CASSFSVSQETQYF.

V usage is TRBV7-9 and J usage is TRBJ2-5; 9 bases fit TRBD2. V lost 3 bases, J lost 4 bases, and 12 bases stayed unmatched. Germline lookup yields CDR1 SEHNR and CDR2 FQNEAQ (reference sequence). This CDR3 has 17 amino acids. The CDR3 DNA reads TGTGCCAGCAGCTTTATGCGCGGGGGGGCCCGGGGAGAGACCCAGTACTTC. Its translation is CASSFMRGGARGETQYF.

This clone has a single count. Other nucleotide sequences from this sample produce the same CDR3. The V gene is TRBV19, the J gene TRBJ2-2; 8 bases line up with TRBD1. Germline CDR1 is LNHDA and CDR2 is SQIVND (reference sequence). The CDR3 covers 14 residues. Unmatched junction bases numbered 5, after V lost 8 bases and J lost 3 bases. This CDR3 reads CASSGQGYTGELFF. The CDR3 region has the DNA TGTGCCAGTTCAGGACAGGGATACACCGGGGAGCTGTTTTTT.